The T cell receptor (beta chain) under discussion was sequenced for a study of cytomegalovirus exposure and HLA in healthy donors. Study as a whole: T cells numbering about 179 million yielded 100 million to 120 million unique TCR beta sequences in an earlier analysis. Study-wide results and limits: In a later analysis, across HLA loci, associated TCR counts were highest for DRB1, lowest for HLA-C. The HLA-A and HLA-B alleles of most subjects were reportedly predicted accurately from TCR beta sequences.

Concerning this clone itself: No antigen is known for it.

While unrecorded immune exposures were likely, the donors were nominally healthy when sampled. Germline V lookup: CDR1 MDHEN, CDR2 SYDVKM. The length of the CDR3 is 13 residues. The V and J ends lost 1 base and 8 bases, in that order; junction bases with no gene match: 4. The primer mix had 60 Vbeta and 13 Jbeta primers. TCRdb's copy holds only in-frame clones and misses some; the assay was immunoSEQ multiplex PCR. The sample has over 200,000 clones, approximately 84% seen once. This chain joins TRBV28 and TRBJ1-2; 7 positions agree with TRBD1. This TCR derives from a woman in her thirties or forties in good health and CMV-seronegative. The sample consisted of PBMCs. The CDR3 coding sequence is TGTGCCAGCAGTTTATCCCAACAGGGGGGCTACACCTTC. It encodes CASSLSQQGGYTF.